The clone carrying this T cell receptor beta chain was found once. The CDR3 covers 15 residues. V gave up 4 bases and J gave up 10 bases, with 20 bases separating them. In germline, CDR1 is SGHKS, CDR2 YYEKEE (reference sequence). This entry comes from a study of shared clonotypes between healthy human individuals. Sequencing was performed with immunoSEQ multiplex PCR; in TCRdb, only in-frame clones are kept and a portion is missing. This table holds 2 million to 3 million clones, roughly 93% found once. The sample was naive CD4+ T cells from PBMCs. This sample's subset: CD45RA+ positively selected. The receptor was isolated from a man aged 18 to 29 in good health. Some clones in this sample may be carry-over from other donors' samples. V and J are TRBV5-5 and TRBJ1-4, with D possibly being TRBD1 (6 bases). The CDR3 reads CASSRQAGGSGKLFF. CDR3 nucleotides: TGTGCCAGCAGCCGACAGGCGGGGGGTTCGGGAAAACTGTTTTTT.